Below are 24 T cell receptor beta chains sequenced from a single sample in a study of post-analysis software for immune sequencing data. Study-level points and caveats: Controls had lower frequencies than patients of roughly five TRBV segments, which included TRBV5-6, TRBV5-1 and TRBV20-1.

Their cognate antigens are unknown. TCR beta cDNA libraries had unique molecular identifiers. TCRdb analysed the PCR reads with MiXCR anew, one entry per CDR3 protein. The table records 600,000 to 750,000 distinct CDR3 sequences, about 60% of them present only once. Input material: blood. Receptors were obtained from a girl aged 2 to 10 with multiple sclerosis.

The rearrangement uses TRBV4-2 and TRBJ2-2; D may be TRBD2 (5 bases). In germline, CDR1 is LGHNA, CDR2 YNFKEQ. Trimming took off 1 base at V and 1 base at J, with 7 bases between the two ends. The CDR3 sequence is 15 residues long. The CDR3 nucleotides read TGTGCCAGCAGCCAAGCCGGAGGGAACACCGGGGAGCTGTTTTTT. Encoded protein: CASSQAGGNTGELFF.

The chain employs TRBV11-2 and TRBJ2-2, with unresolved D. The CDR3 consists of 16 residues. Trimming took off 5 bases at V and 0 bases at J, with 13 bases between the two ends. Germline CDR1 is SGHAT and CDR2 is FQNNGV. The CDR3 DNA sequence: TGTGCCAGCAGCCCCTACGACAAGACGAACACCGGGGAGCTGTTTTTT. Its protein product is CASSPYDKTNTGELFF.

The chain recombines TRBV20-1 with TRBJ2-7, with 8 nucleotides matching TRBD2. The better agreement between TRBJ2-5 and the DNA end casts doubt on the J call. Germline-derived CDR1 and CDR2 are DFQATT and SNEGSKA (reference sequence). This CDR3 spans 17 amino acids. The CDR3 region is CSASRFPLAGSKETQYF. The CDR3, as DNA: TGCAGTGCTAGTCGATTTCCGTTAGCGGGGTCAAAAGAGACCCAGTACTTC.

The sample holds a few counts of this clonotype. The chain joins TRBV6-1 to TRBJ2-7; tentative D call: TRBD1 (6 bases). The CDR3 sequence is 15 residues long. Germline values: CDR1 MNHNS, CDR2 SASEGT. The V end was cut by 1 base, the J end by 3 bases, with 13 bases between. CDR3 in amino acids: CASSEDGQNNYEQYF. The DNA of the CDR3 is TGTGCCAGCAGTGAAGATGGACAGAATAACTACGAGCAGTACTTC.

The chain uses TRBV4-3 and TRBJ2-1; D possibly matches TRBD1 or TRBD2 (5 bases each). In germline, CDR1 is LGHNA, CDR2 YSLEER. The V end lost 0 bases, the J end lost 4 bases, and 13 bases lay between the germline ends. The CDR3 has 16 residues. The CDR3 DNA follows: TGCGCCAGCAGCCAAGAGGGTAATGGGGGTTACAATGAGCAGTTCTTC. It encodes CASSQEGNGGYNEQFF.

The CDR3, as DNA: TGTGCCAGCAGTTTCGCCCCCGAGCAGTTCTTC. Its protein is CASSFAPEQFF. V gene TRBV12-3 or TRBV12-4 combines with J gene TRBJ2-1; D gene uncertain. Trimming took 3 bases from V and 10 from J, leaving 7 bases between them. CDR3 length: 11 residues.

The chain couples TRBV11-3 to TRBJ1-1; D gene ambiguous. With 7 bases removed from V and 1 base from J, the gap between germline ends came to 16 bases. This CDR3 has 15 residues. In germline, CDR1 is SGHNT, CDR2 YENEEA. In nucleotides, the CDR3 is TGTGCCAGCACCAGTCACGAGGGCCGGAACACTGAAGCTTTCTTT. This sequence encodes CASTSHEGRNTEAFF.

The genes are TRBV20-1 and TRBJ2-1; TRBD1 matches at 10 bases. With V trimmed by 6 bases and J by 8 bases, 4 bases remained unmatched. The germline V gene has CDR1 DFQATT and CDR2 SNEGSKA (reference sequence). This CDR3 region has 12 residues. The CDR3 sequence: CSARDRGHEQFF. DNA for the CDR3: TGCAGTGCCCGGGACAGGGGACATGAGCAGTTCTTC.

The CDR3 DNA reads TGTGCCAGCAGCCAAGAGATGGACAGGCAGCACTCAAACTATGGCTACACCTTC. This translates into CASSQEMDRQHSNYGYTF. The chain couples TRBV3-1 to TRBJ1-2, with 7 bases fitting TRBD1. Germline V gene data show CDR1 as LGHDT and CDR2 as YNNKEL (reference sequence). V lost 0 bases, J lost 2 bases, and 12 bases stayed unmatched. This CDR3 region has 18 residues.

There are a few counts of this clonotype. The chain combines TRBV20-1 with TRBJ1-5, with D possibly TRBD1 on 6 matching bases. Trimming took 6 bases from V and 3 from J, leaving 12 bases between them. CDR1 and CDR2 (germline): DFQATT, SNEGSKA (reference sequence). The CDR3 contains 13 residues. CDR3 in amino acids: CSARGVLNQPQHF. Written as DNA, the CDR3 is TGCAGTGCAAGGGGGGTCCTCAATCAGCCCCAGCATTTT.

This clonotype appeared once. CDR3 coding DNA: TGTGCCAGCAGCCAACGGCTAGCGGGGGCCCCGAGCTCCTACAATGAGCAGTTCTTC. Its protein product is CASSQRLAGAPSSYNEQFF. The genes are TRBV3-1 and TRBJ2-1; TRBD2 aligns across 10 bases. CDR3 length: 19 residues. Germline trimming cut 2 bases from V and 0 bases from J; bases unmatched to any gene: 10. Germline V CDR1 and CDR2: LGHDT, YNNKEL (reference sequence).

This clonotype has a single count. This chain connects TRBV6-5 to TRBJ1-1; the D is unclear. CDR3 size: 15 residues. Trimming cost V 4 bases and J 0 bases, with 12 bases left between them. Germline V gene sequence: CDR1 MNHEY, CDR2 SVGAGI. The CDR3, as DNA: TGTGCCAGCAGTTGGGGAAGACGGGTGAACACTGAAGCTTTCTTT. This sequence encodes CASSWGRRVNTEAFF.

This chain joins TRBV25-1 and TRBJ2-5; 9 bases are shared with TRBD2. There are 15 residues in the CDR3. After removal of 1 base from V and 1 base from J, the junction contained 1 base not matched to a gene. CDR1 MGHDK and CDR2 SYGVNS come from the germline V gene. CDR3 bases: TGTGCCAGCAGTGAATGGACTAGCGCCCAAGAGACCCAGTACTTC. Translation gives CASSEWTSAQETQYF.

The V gene is TRBV5-1, the J gene TRBJ2-3, with TRBD1 identical over 7 bases. From germline, CDR1 is SGHRS and CDR2 YFSETQ. V lost 0 bases and J lost 2; bases outside the gene matches: 6. The CDR3 loop spans 16 amino acids. CDR3 residues: CASSLVGTENTDTQYF. The CDR3 DNA follows: TGCGCCAGCAGCTTGGTCGGGACAGAAAACACAGATACGCAGTATTTT.

The J gene is TRBJ1-1, the V gene TRBV7-3; no firm D call. V lost 5 bases, J lost 8 bases, and 15 bases lay in between. CDR1 SGHTA and CDR2 FQGTGA come from the germline V gene. The CDR3 covers 13 residues. The CDR3 loop reads CASSPSGGPEAFF. Here the CDR3 DNA reads TGTGCCAGCAGCCCGTCAGGAGGACCCGAAGCTTTCTTT.

The rearrangement uses TRBV20-1 and TRBJ2-3, with D possibly being TRBD1 (8 bases). Germline assignment: CDR1 DFQATT and CDR2 SNEGSKA (reference sequence). This CDR3 is 14 amino acids long. Trimming shortened V by 6 bases and J by 1 base, and 14 bases separated the two germline ends. In DNA form, the CDR3 reads TGCAGTGCGCGGACAGGGAGGGGCACAGATACGCAGTATTTT. Protein product: CSARTGRGTDTQYF.

This clonotype was picked up a small number of times. The J gene is TRBJ2-3, the V gene TRBV5-1, with TRBD2 matching 7 bases. Germline CDR1 is SGHRS and CDR2 is YFSETQ. Germline trimming cut 4 bases from V and 0 bases from J; bases unmatched to any gene: 8. This CDR3 is 16 amino acids long. The CDR3 DNA reads TGCGCCAGCAGCCCGAGGACTAGATTCAGCACAGATACGCAGTATTTT. Its translation: CASSPRTRFSTDTQYF.

This clonotype was counted a few times. CDR3 residues: CATSMGVEGGNEQFF. The CDR3 DNA reads as TGTGCCACCAGCATGGGGGTAGAGGGGGGAAATGAGCAGTTCTTC. This chain uses TRBV15 with TRBJ2-1; D is possibly TRBD1 or TRBD2 (6 bases each). Germline CDR1 and CDR2: LNHNV and YYDKDF (reference sequence). V gave up 4 bases and J gave up 7 bases, with 17 bases separating them. CDR3 length: 15 residues.

Note on this clonotype: Its ends do not fully match the called genes, so a read error is possible. The genes are TRBV7-6 and TRBJ2-5; D remains ambiguous. Germline V gene lookup returns CDR1 SGHVS and CDR2 FNYEAQ. The CDR3 spans 13 residues. The CDR3 protein is CASSFTDGEAQYF. The CDR3 DNA is TGTGCCAGCAGCTTTACGGACGGAGAGGCCCAGTACTTC.

This chain joins TRBV12-3 or TRBV12-4 and TRBJ1-2, with a possible D match to TRBD1 (5 bases). V was clipped by 8 bases and J by 8 bases, with 15 bases between them. The CDR3 is 12 residues long. CDR3 coding DNA: TGTGCCAGCTGTTCCCAGGGCGTCGGCTACACCTTC. As protein: CASCSQGVGYTF.

This clonotype appeared a few times. The chain links TRBV12-3 or TRBV12-4 to TRBJ1-2, with D possibly matching TRBD1 (6 bases). This CDR3 is built from 14 residues. Trimming shortened V by 7 bases and J by 5 bases, and 17 bases separated the two germline ends. CDR3 sequence: CASIPREGGYGYTF. CDR3 nucleotides: TGTGCCAGCATCCCCCGTGAAGGGGGATATGGCTACACCTTC.

This clonotype was seen only a few times. The gene calls are TRBV12-3 or TRBV12-4 and TRBJ2-2; maybe TRBD1 (6 bases). Trimming took off 5 bases at V and 1 base at J, with 20 bases between the two ends. This CDR3 comprises 18 residues. The CDR3 reads CASSPLSVGGWNTGELFF. In DNA form, the CDR3 reads TGTGCCAGCAGTCCACTTTCGGTTGGGGGCTGGAACACCGGGGAGCTGTTTTTT.

V usage is TRBV2 and J usage is TRBJ1-5, with 8 bases aligning to TRBD1. V lost 5 bases, J lost 6 bases, and 9 bases stayed unmatched. The CDR3 has 15 residues. Germline V CDR1 and CDR2: SNHLY, FYNNEI. The CDR3 spells CASSTTAGGPQPQHF. CDR3 DNA sequence: TGTGCCAGCAGTACCACGGCAGGGGGCCCTCAGCCCCAGCATTTT.

This chain connects TRBV7-9 to TRBJ1-1; the D is unclear. The length of the CDR3 is 12 residues. V lost 6 bases and J lost 8, with 13 bases in between. Germline loops: CDR1 SEHNR, CDR2 FQNEAQ (reference sequence). In DNA form, the CDR3 reads TGTGCCAGCAGGGGAATGGGCCAGGAAGCTTTCTTT. Translated: CASRGMGQEAFF.